The 12 T cell receptor beta chains reported below all come from one sample, sequenced in a study of T cell clonality in common variable immunodeficiency. Data came from immunoSEQ multiplex PCR; TCRdb stores just in-frame clones and leaves some out. The sample was found to contain about 64,000 clones, and every one recurs. Sequencing was performed on peripheral blood mononuclear cells. These receptors all come from a person between 18 and 75 years old in good health.

At least ten counts were recorded for this clone. The CDR3 sequence: CASSSSGGPTEAFF. The CDR3 DNA, read in part, is TGTGCCAGCAGTTCCTCGGGGGGTCCCACTGAA. The genes are TRBV28 and TRBJ1-1, with D perhaps TRBD1 (5 bases). The read is 3 residues too short to cover the CDR3 end, so that end is filled in from the germline J gene. The CDR3 is 14 amino acids. Germline loops: CDR1 MDHEN, CDR2 SYDVKM. Trimming cost V 4 bases and J 4 bases, with 13 bases left between them.

This clone was seen many times. The missing CDR3 end, 3 residues past where the read stops, is filled in from the germline J gene. The V call is TRBV18, the J call TRBJ1-5; perhaps TRBD1 as D (6 bases). Per the germline V gene, CDR1 is KGHSH and CDR2 is LQKENI. Trimming pared 6 bases from V and 1 base from J, leaving 7 bases between. This CDR3 contains 13 residues. CDR3 loop: CASSRGSNQPQHF. The DNA read from the CDR3 is TGTGCCAGCTCTAGGGGGAGCAATCAGCCC.

This clone was seen at least ten times. One end of the junction is discordant with germline, which a read error may explain. Read coverage stops 3 residues before the CDR3 terminus; the germline J gene supplies the remainder. This rearrangement joins TRBV6-1 to TRBJ2-5, with 10 bases identical to TRBD1. In germline, CDR1 is MNHNS, CDR2 SASEGT. The CDR3 length is 17 residues. The DNA read from the CDR3 is TGTGCCAGCGGTGAAGCCTTGGACAGGGGGTCTGAAGAGACC. Encoded protein: CASGEALDRGSEET. The whole CDR3 protein is CASGEALDRGSEETQYF.

This clone was detected many times. The CDR3 end is not reached by the read, which stops 3 residues before it; the germline J gene fills it in. V and J are TRBV20-1 and TRBJ2-5, with 9 bases fitting TRBD2. In germline, CDR1 is DFQATT, CDR2 SNEGSKA (reference sequence). Trimming took 0 bases from V and 5 from J; bases not matched to a gene: 4. CDR3 size: 14 residues. CDR3: CSARDAGGGETQYF. The sequenced part of the CDR3 DNA is TGCAGTGCTAGAGACGCGGGAGGGGGTGAGACC.

There are many counts of this clone. The CDR3 is cut off 3 residues early in the read; its end comes from the germline J gene. The chain employs TRBV5-1 and TRBJ1-1; tentatively, D is TRBD1 (6 bases). V was shortened by 4 bases and J by 2 bases, with 12 bases between the two germline ends. Germline V gene data show CDR1 as SGHRS and CDR2 as YFSETQ. CDR3 length equals 14 residues. This CDR3 reads CASSTRGGNTEAFF. CDR3 DNA (partial): TGCGCCAGCAGCACCCGAGGGGGAAACACTGAA.

In its sample, this clone was seen many times. Read coverage stops 3 residues before the CDR3 terminus; the germline J gene supplies the remainder. The V and J genes are TRBV28 and TRBJ2-1, with D possibly matching TRBD1 (5 bases). Between the trimmed V and J ends, which lost 3 bases and 8 bases, there was a span of 11 bases. Germline CDR1 and CDR2: MDHEN and SYDVKM. This CDR3 comprises 13 residues. The CDR3 spells CASSLGREHEQFF. CDR3 DNA (partial): TGTGCCAGCAGTTTGGGCAGGGAACATGAG.

This clone was found many times. The read terminates 3 residues before the CDR3 end, so the remaining end is supplied by the germline J gene. The rearrangement uses TRBV19 and TRBJ2-1, with TRBD2 matching over 7 bases. CDR1 is LNHDA, CDR2 SQIVND, per germline (reference sequence). The CDR3 is 16 amino acids. J lost 5 bases, V lost 3 bases, and 10 bases had no gene match. The CDR3 region is CASSIYISGSHNEQFF. The sequenced part of the CDR3 DNA is TGTGCCAGTAGTATTTACATTAGCGGGTCCCACAATGAG. The full variable domain, completed using reference TRBV19 and TRBJ2-1, is DGGITQSPKYLFRKEGQNVTLSCEQNLNHDAMYWYRQDPGQGLRLIYYSQIVNDFQKGDIAEGYSVSREKKESFPLTVTSAQKNPTAFYLCASSIYISGSHNEQFFGPGTRLTVL.

In its sample, this clone was seen many times. The CDR3 end falls 3 residues outside the read, so it is completed with the germline J gene. The chain is built from TRBV13 and TRBJ1-2; 7 bases are shared with TRBD1. The trim removed 2 bases at V and 0 bases at J, leaving 6 bases unmatched. The CDR3 is made up of 16 amino acids. Germline V lookup: CDR1 PRHDT, CDR2 FYEKMQ (reference sequence). The sequenced part of the CDR3 DNA is TGTGCCAGCAGCTTACGCGGTGGGACAGCTAACTATGGC. Protein: CASSLRGGTANYG. The full CDR3 protein reads CASSLRGGTANYGYTF.

This clone was seen at least ten times. With the read ending 3 residues before the CDR3 end, the germline J gene is used to fill in that end. This chain uses TRBV24-1 with TRBJ2-5, with 7 bases aligning to TRBD1. This CDR3 contains 14 residues. CDR1 KGHDR and CDR2 SFDVKD come from the germline V gene. V lost 2 bases to trimming and J lost 4 bases; unmatched junction nucleotides: 3. CDR3 sequence: CATSDSRQGETQYF. Partial CDR3 DNA: TGTGCCACCAGTGATTCCCGACAGGGAGAGACC.

Many counts were recorded for this clone. The read ends 3 residues before the CDR3 terminus; that terminus is restored from the germline J gene. The chain is built from TRBV30 and TRBJ2-3; 14 bases map to TRBD2. V was clipped by 2 bases and J by 8 bases; unmatched bases: 9. Germline V gives CDR1 GTSNPN, CDR2 SVGIG (reference sequence). This CDR3 spans 16 amino acids. Partial CDR3 DNA: TGTGCCTGGAGTTTAACGACTAGCGGGGGGGGCGGTACG. Translated, it gives CAWSLTTSGGGGT. The whole CDR3 is CAWSLTTSGGGGTQYF.

In its sample, this clone was seen many times. The read comes to an end 3 residues before the CDR3 does, leaving the germline J gene to fill in the end. The genes are TRBV10-3 and TRBJ2-6; TRBD1 agrees at 12 bases. With 3 bases clipped from V and 0 bases from J, the junction kept 6 bases outside the gene matches. The V gene's germline CDR1 is ENHRY and CDR2 SYGVKD. The CDR3 runs to 19 residues. Here the CDR3 reads CAISDPGTGGLSGANVLTF. The sequenced CDR3 bases are TGTGCCATCAGTGACCCCGGGACAGGGGGCCTCTCTGGGGCCAACGTC.

This clone has ten or more counts. Read sequence stops 3 residues before the CDR3 end, and the germline J gene provides the missing end. This rearrangement joins TRBV7-3 to TRBJ2-1, with 11 bases identical to TRBD2. CDR1 is SGHTA, CDR2 FQGTGA, per germline. There are 14 residues in the CDR3. V gave up 2 bases and J gave up 8 bases; unmatched junction bases: 2. The CDR3 DNA, read in part, is TGTGCCAGCAGCTTAGTAGCGGGGGGGGATGAG. Its protein is CASSLVAGGDE. The CDR3 in its entirety is CASSLVAGGDEQFF.